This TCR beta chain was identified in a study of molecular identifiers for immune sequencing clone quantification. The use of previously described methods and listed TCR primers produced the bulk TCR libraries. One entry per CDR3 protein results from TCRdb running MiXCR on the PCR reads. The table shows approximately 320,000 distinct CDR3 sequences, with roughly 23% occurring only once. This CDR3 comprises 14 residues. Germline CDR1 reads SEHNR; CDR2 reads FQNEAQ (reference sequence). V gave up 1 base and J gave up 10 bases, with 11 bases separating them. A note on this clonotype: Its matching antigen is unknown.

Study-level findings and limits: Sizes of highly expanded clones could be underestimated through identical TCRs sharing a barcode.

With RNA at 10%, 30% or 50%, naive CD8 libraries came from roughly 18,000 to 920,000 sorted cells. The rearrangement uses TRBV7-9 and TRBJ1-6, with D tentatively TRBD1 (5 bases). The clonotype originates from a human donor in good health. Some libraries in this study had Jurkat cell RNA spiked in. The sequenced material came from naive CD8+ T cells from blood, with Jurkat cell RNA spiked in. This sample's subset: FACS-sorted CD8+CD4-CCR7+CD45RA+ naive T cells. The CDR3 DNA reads TGTGCCAGCAGCTTAGGGCAGGGCCGCTCACCCCTCCACTTT. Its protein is CASSLGQGRSPLHF.